This T cell receptor (beta chain) is from a study of vaccination and CD4 T cells after COVID-19. Looking at the study overall: The authors gave control cultures a CEFX pool, an HIV-1 Nef pool, or no peptide.

This clonotype has more than one count but fewer than ten. Its cognate antigen is unknown. This sample's time point: late sampling 161 to 241 days after vaccination in three convalescent patients. Treatment described: 10-day PBMC culture with coronavirus spike peptide pools or control peptides (ViraFEST assay). It was with about 10 IU/ml IL-2 and 10 ug/ml peptide pools that roughly 2 million PBMCs per well were cultured. Cultured CD4+ T-cell DNA underwent Oncomine TCR Beta short-read sequencing. TCRdb independently ran MiXCR on the PCR reads; one entry per CDR3 protein. The sample yields 20,000 to 25,000 distinct CDR3 sequences, around a third seen once. The CDR3 contains 16 residues. V shed 1 base and J 6 bases; nucleotides not matched to a gene: 5. CDR1 and CDR2 (germline): LGHNA, YNFKEQ.

The genes are TRBV4-2 and TRBJ1-5; 11 nucleotides align to TRBD1. The sequence was obtained from a human donor who had recovered from COVID-19. Sequenced here: CD4+ T cells from blood, cultured in vitro, sampled about 7 months after SARS-CoV-2 vaccination. CDR3 in amino acids: CASSQAGQGAVQPQHF. DNA of the CDR3: TGTGCCAGCAGCCAAGCCGGACAGGGGGCAGTTCAGCCCCAGCATTTT.